This T cell receptor (beta chain) emerged from a study of cytomegalovirus exposure and HLA in healthy donors. Overall study findings and caveats: Previously analyzed data showed that most TCR beta V segments were productive at a frequency of about 87% or about 30%. Some TCR beta chains (164 of them) were listed as cytomegalovirus-associated.

PCR amplification relied on 60 Vbeta primers (plus 13 Jbeta primers). Sequenced by immunoSEQ multiplex PCR; TCRdb stores in-frame clones only, minus some. The sample contains around 99,000 clones, 76% of which appear only once. For this clone: Its antigen is unidentified.

The CDR3 runs to 13 residues. V dropped 7 bases and J dropped 4; count of bases not matched to a gene: 3. Germline V gene data show CDR1 as LNHDA and CDR2 as SQIVND (reference sequence). This receptor was taken from a man aged 18 to 30 in good health and CMV-seronegative. The chain links TRBV19 to TRBJ2-3; 9 bases are a match to TRBD1. The sequenced sample consisted of PBMCs. CDR3 in amino acids: CASMTGGSDTQYF. CDR3 coding DNA: TGTGCCAGTATGACAGGGGGGTCAGATACGCAGTATTTT. The whole variable domain, filled in from reference TRBV19 and TRBJ2-3, reads DGGITQSPKYLFRKEGQNVTLSCEQNLNHDAMYWYRQDPGQGLRLIYYSQIVNDFQKGDIAEGYSVSREKKESFPLTVTSAQKNPTAFYLCASMTGGSDTQYFGPGTRLTVL.